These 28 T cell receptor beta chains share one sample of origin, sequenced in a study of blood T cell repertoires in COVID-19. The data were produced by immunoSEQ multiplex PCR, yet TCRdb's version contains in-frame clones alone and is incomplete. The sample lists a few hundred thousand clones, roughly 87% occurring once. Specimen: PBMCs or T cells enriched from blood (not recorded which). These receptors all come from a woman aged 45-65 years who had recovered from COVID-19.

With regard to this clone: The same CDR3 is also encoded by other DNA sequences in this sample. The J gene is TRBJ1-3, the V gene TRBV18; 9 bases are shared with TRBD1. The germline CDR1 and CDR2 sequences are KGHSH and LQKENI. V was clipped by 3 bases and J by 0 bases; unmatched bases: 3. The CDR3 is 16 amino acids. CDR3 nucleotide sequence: TGTGCCAGCTCACCTGAGACAGGGGGCTCTGGAAACACCATATATTTT. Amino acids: CASSPETGGSGNTIYF.

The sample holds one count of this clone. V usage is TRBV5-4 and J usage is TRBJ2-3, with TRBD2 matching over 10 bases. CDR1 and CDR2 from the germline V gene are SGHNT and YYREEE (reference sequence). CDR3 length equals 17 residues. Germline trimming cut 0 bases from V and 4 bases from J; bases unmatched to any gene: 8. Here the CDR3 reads CASSLESGRAGADTQYF. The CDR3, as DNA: TGTGCCAGCAGCTTGGAGAGCGGGAGGGCGGGCGCAGATACGCAGTATTTT.

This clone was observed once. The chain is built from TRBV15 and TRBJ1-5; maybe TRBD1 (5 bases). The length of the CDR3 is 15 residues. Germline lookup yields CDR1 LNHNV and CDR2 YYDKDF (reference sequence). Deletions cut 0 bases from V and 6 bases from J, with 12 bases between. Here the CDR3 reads CATSRDRGGGQPQHF. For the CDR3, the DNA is TGTGCCACCAGCAGAGATCGGGGCGGGGGTCAGCCCCAGCATTTT.

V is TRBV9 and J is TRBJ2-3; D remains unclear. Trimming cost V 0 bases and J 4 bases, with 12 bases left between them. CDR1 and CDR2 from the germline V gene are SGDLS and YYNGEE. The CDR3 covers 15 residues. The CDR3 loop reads CASSVVLSGPDTQYF. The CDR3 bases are TGTGCCAGCAGCGTAGTCTTGTCTGGGCCAGATACGCAGTATTTT. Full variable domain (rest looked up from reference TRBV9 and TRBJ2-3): DSGVTQTPKHLITATGQRVTLRCSPRSGDLSVYWYQQSLDQGLQFLIQYYNGEERAKGNILERFSAQQFPDLHSELNLSSLELGDSALYFCASSVVLSGPDTQYFGPGTRLTVL.

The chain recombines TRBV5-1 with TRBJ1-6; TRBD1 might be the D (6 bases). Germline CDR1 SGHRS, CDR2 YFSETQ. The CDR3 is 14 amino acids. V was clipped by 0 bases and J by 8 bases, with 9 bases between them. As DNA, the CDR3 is TGCGCCAGCAGCTTGGGACAGGTGGATTCACCCCTCCACTTT. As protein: CASSLGQVDSPLHF.

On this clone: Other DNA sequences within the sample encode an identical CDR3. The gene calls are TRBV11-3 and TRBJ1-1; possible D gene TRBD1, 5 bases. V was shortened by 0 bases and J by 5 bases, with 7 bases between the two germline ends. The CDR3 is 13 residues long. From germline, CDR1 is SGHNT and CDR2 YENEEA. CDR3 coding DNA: TGTGCCAGCAGCTTAGATTCAGGGACTGAAGCTTTCTTT. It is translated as CASSLDSGTEAFF. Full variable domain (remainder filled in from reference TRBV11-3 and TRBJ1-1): EAGVVQSPRYKIIEKKQPVAFWCNPISGHNTLYWYLQNLGQGPELLIRYENEEAVDDSQLPKDRFSAERLKGVDSTLKIQPAELGDSAVYLCASSLDSGTEAFFGQGTRLTVV.

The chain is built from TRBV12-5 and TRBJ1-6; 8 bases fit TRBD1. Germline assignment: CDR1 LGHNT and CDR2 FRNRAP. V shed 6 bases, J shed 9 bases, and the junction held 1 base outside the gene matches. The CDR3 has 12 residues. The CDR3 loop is CASGQGASPLHF. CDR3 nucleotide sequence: TGTGCTAGTGGGCAGGGGGCTTCACCCCTCCACTTT.

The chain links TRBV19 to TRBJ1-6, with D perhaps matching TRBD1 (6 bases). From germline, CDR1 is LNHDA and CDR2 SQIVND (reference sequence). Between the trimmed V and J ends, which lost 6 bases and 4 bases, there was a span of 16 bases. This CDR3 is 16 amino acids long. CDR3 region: CASRTMDRAYNSPLHF. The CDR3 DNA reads TGTGCCAGTAGGACTATGGACAGAGCTTATAATTCACCCCTCCACTTT.

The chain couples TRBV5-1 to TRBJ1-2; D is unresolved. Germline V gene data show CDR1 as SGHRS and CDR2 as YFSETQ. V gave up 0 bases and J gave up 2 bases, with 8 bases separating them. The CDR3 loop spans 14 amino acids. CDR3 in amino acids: CASSLGPENYGYTF. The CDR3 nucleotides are TGCGCCAGCAGCTTGGGCCCCGAGAACTATGGCTACACCTTC. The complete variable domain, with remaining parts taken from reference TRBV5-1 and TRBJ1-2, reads KAGVTQTPRYLIKTRGQQVTLSCSPISGHRSVSWYQQTPGQGLQFLFEYFSETQRNKGNFPGRFSGRQFSNSRSEMNVSTLELGDSALYLCASSLGPENYGYTFGSGTRLTVV.

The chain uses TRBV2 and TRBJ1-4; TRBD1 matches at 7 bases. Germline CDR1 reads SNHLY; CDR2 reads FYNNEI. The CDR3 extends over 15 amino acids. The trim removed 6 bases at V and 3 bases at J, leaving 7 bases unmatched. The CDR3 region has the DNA TGTGCCAGCAGCAAGGGGGCAGGAGCTAATGAAAAACTGTTTTTT. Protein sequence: CASSKGAGANEKLFF.

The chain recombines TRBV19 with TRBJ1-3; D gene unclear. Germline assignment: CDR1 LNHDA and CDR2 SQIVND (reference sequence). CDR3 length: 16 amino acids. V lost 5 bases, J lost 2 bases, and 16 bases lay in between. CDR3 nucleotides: TGTGCCAGTAGTGTTTTCACGGGAGGAACTGGAAACACCATATATTTT. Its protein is CASSVFTGGTGNTIYF.

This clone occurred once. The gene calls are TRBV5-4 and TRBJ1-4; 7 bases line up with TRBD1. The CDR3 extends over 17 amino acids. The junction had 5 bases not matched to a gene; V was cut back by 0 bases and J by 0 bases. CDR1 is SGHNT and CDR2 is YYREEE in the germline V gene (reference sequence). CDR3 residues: CASSLGPDRATNEKLFF. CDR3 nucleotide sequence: TGTGCCAGCAGCTTGGGCCCCGACAGGGCAACTAATGAAAAACTGTTTTTT.

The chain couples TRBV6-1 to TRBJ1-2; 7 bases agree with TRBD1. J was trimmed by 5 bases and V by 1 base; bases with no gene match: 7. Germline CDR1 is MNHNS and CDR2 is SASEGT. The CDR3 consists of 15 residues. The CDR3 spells CASSEGAGTAYGYTF. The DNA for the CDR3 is TGTGCCAGCAGTGAAGGGGCTGGGACAGCTTATGGCTACACCTTC.

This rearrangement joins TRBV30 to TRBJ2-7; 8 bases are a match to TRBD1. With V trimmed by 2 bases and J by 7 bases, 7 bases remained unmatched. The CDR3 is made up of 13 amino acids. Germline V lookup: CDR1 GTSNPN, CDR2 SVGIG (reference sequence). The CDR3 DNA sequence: TGTGCCTGGAGTAACGGACAGGGTGGAGAGCAGTACTTC. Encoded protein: CAWSNGQGGEQYF.

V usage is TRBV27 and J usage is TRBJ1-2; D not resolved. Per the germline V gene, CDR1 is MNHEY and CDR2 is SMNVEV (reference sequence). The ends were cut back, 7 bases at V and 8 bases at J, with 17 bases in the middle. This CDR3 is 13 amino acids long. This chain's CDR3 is CASTPSHPGGYTF. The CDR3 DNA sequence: TGTGCCAGCACCCCCTCCCACCCGGGGGGCTACACCTTC.

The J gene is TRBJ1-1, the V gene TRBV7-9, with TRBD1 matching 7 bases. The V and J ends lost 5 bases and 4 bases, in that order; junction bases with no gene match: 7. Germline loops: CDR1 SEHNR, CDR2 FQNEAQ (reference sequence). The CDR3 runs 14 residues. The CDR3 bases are TGTGCCAGCAGCAACCTAGACAGGGTCACTGAAGCTTTCTTT. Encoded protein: CASSNLDRVTEAFF. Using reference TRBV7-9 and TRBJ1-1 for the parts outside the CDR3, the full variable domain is DTGVSQNPRHKITKRGQNVTFRCDPISEHNRLYWYRQTLGQGPEFLTYFQNEAQLEKSRLLSDRFSAERPKGSFSTLEIQRTEQGDSAMYLCASSNLDRVTEAFFGQGTRLTVV.

The CDR3 loop reads CASGTGTDYGYTF. The CDR3 DNA reads as TGCGCCAGCGGAACAGGGACAGACTATGGCTACACCTTC. The chain links TRBV5-1 to TRBJ1-2; TRBD1 matches 7 bases. CDR3 size: 13 residues. Germline V gene data show CDR1 as SGHRS and CDR2 as YFSETQ. V dropped 7 bases and J dropped 3; count of bases not matched to a gene: 6.

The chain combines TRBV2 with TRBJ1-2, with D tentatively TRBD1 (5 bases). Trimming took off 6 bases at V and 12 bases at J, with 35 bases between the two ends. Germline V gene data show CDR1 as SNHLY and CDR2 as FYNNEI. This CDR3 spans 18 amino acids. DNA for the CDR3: TGTGCCAGCAGACCCGGGGTCCGGGAAAACCCGGGGACTATGTGGAACACCTTC. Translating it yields CASRPGVRENPGTMWNTF.

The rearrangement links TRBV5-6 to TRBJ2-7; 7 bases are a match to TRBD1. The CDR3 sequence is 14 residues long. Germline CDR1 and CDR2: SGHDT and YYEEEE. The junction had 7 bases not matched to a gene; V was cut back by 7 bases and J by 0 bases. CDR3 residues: CASSNRGGSYEQYF. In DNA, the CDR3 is TGTGCCAGCTCAAACAGGGGCGGCTCCTACGAGCAGTACTTC. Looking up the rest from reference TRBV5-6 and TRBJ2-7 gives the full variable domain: DAGVTQSPTHLIKTRGQQVTLRCSPKSGHDTVSWYQQALGQGPQFIFQYYEEEERQRGNFPDRFSGHQFPNYSSELNVNALLLGDSALYLCASSNRGGSYEQYFGPGTRLTVT.

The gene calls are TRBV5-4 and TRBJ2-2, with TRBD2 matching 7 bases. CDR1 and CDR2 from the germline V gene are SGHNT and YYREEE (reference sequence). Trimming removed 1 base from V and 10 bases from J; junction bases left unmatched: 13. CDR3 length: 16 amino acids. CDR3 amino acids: CASSLFGASGVLELFF. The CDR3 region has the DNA TGTGCCAGCAGCTTGTTTGGGGCTAGCGGAGTCCTGGAGCTGTTTTTT. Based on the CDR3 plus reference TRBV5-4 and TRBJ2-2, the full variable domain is ETGVTQSPTHLIKTRGQQVTLRCSSQSGHNTVSWYQQALGQGPQFIFQYYREEENGRGNFPPRFSGLQFPNYSSELNVNALELDDSALYLCASSLFGASGVLELFFGEGSRLTVL.

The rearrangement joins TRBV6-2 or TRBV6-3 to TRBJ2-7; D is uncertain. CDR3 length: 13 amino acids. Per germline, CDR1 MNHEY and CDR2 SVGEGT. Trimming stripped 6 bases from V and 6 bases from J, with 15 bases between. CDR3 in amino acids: CASSLLPTLEQYF. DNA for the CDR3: TGTGCCAGCAGCCTACTCCCGACTCTCGAGCAGTACTTC.

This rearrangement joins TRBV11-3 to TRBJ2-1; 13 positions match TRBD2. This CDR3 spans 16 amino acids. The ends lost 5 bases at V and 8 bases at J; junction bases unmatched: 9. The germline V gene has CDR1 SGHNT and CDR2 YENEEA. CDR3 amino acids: CASSPLLAGGRYEQFF. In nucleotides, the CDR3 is TGTGCCAGCAGCCCCTTACTAGCGGGGGGGCGCTATGAGCAGTTCTTC.

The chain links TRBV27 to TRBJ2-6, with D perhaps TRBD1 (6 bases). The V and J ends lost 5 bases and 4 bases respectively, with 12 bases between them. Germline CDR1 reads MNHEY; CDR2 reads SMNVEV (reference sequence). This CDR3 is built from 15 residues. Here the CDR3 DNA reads TGTGCCAGCAGTCCAACAGGGTTGGGGGCCAACGTCCTGACTTTC. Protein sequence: CASSPTGLGANVLTF.

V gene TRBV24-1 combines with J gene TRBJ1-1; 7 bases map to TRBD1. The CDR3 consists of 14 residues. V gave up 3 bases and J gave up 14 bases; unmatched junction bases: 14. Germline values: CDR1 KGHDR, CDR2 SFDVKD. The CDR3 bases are TGTGCCACCAGTGATCAGGCGGGAGGGGGCAAGGTGTTCTTT. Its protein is CATSDQAGGGKVFF.

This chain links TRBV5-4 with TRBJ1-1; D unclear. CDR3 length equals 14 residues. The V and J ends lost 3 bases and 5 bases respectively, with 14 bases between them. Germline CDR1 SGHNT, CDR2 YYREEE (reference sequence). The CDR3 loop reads CASSSPRMGTEAFF. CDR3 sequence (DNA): TGTGCCAGCAGCTCCCCGAGGATGGGTACTGAAGCTTTCTTT.

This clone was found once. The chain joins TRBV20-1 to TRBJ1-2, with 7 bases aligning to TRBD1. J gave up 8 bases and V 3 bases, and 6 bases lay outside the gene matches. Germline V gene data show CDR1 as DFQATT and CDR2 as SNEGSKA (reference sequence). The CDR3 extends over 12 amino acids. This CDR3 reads CSASDRVSGYTF. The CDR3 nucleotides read TGCAGTGCTAGTGACAGGGTCAGCGGCTACACCTTC.

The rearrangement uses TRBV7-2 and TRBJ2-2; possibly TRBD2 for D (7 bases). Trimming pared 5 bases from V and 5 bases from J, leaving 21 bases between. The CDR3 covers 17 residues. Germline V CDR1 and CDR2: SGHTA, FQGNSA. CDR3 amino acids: CASSRGGGGLGTGELFF. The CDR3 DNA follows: TGTGCCAGCAGCCGCGGGGGCGGGGGTCTGGGTACCGGGGAGCTGTTTTTT.

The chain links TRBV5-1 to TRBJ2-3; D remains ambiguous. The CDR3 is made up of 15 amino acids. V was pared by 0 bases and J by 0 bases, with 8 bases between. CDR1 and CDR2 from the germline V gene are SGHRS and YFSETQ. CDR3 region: CASSLAHRSTDTQYF. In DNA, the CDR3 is TGCGCCAGCAGCTTGGCTCATCGGAGCACAGATACGCAGTATTTT. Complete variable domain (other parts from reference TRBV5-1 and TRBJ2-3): KAGVTQTPRYLIKTRGQQVTLSCSPISGHRSVSWYQQTPGQGLQFLFEYFSETQRNKGNFPGRFSGRQFSNSRSEMNVSTLELGDSALYLCASSLAHRSTDTQYFGPGTRLTVL.